This T cell receptor (beta chain) appears in the sequencing data of a study of beta chain features in type 1 diabetes. Study details: The patient and healthy donor groups were comparable for age, gender and cell yields.

The investigators reverse transcribed all of the isolated RNA, so they sequenced expressed TCRB transcripts. Data came from immunoSEQ multiplex PCR; TCRdb stores just in-frame clones and leaves some out. The table has just under 150,000 clones, about 10% seen once. This CDR3 comprises 18 residues. The V gene's germline CDR1 is LGHNA and CDR2 YSLEER. V lost 2 bases, J lost 5 bases, and 14 bases stayed unmatched. Study-wide findings and caveats: Fewer junction insertions and more nucleotide deletions appeared in type 1 diabetes patients.

The table lists this clone with a few counts. Antigen unknown. Sorting of CD4+ naive, central memory, regulatory and stem cell-like memory cells was performed via CD45RO/CCR7/CD25/CD127/CD95/CD27. Material for sequencing was naive CD4+ T cells from blood. The TCR was taken from a young man in good health. The rearrangement uses TRBV4-3 and TRBJ2-7; 11 bases agree with TRBD1. DNA of the CDR3: TGCGCCAGCAGCCAAATCCCCGGGACAGGGGGAGGTTTCCACGAGCAGTACTTC. As protein: CASSQIPGTGGGFHEQYF.